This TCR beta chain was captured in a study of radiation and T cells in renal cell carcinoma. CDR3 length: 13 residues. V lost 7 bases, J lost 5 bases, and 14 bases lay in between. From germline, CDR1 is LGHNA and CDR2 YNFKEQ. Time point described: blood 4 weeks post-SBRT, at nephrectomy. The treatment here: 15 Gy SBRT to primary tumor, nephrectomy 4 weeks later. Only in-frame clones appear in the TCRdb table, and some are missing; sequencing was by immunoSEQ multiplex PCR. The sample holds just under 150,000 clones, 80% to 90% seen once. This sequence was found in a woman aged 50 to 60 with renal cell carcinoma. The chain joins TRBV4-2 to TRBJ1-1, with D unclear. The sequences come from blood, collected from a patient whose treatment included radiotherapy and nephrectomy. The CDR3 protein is CASTLSRGTEAFF. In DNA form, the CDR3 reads TGTGCCAGCACCCTATCACGAGGAACTGAAGCTTTCTTT.